The clone carrying this T cell receptor beta chain has a handful of counts. Clones were read by immunoSEQ multiplex PCR, and TCRdb kept only the in-frame ones, dropping some. The sample yields approximately 110,000 clones, less than 90% seen once. These data come from a study of blood T cell repertoires in COVID-19. At the level of the study: Collection of acute and convalescent COVID-19 samples took place in the United States, Italy and Spain. PBMCs, B-cell-depleted T cells, or T cells were the source of the cDNA or gDNA that made up the material.

Germline CDR1 is MDHEN and CDR2 is SYDVKM. There are 15 residues in the CDR3. Unmatched junction bases numbered 10, after V lost 5 bases and J lost 5 bases. The sample taken for sequencing was peripheral blood. The TCR comes from a woman in her fifties or sixties with acute or convalescent COVID-19. This chain links TRBV28 with TRBJ1-2; 8 bases are shared with TRBD1. CDR3 loop: CASSRPGQALYGYTF. The CDR3 DNA follows: TGTGCCAGCAGTCGTCCGGGACAGGCGTTATATGGCTACACCTTC.